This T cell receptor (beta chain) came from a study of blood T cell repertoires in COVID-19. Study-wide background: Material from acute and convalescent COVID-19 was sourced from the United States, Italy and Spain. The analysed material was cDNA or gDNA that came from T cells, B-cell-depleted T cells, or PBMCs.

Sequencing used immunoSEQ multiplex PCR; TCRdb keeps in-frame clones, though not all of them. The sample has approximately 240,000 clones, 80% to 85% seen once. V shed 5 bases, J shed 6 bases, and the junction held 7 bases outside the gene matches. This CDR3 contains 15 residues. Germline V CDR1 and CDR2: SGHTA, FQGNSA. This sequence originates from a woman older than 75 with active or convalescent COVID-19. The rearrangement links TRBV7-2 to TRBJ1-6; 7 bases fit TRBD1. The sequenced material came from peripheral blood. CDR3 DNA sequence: TGTGCCAGCAGCCCTCAGGGGGTTACTAATTCACCCCTCCACTTT. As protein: CASSPQGVTNSPLHF.